The text below deals with one TCR beta chain. Looked up from germline, CDR1 is SGHAT and CDR2 is FQDESV (reference sequence). V was trimmed by 4 bases and J by 1 base, leaving 11 bases between them. The CDR3 covers 15 residues. TCRdb's copy holds only in-frame clones and misses some; the assay was immunoSEQ multiplex PCR. The top ten hold approximately 9% of the sample, which has some 37,000 clones, around 79% seen once. The record originates from a study of radiotherapy plus CTLA-4 blockade in lung cancer. The sample here was peripheral blood, taken from a patient treated with radiotherapy plus ipilimumab. The TCR sequence derives from a human donor with non-small cell lung cancer who had stable disease on radiotherapy plus ipilimumab. The chain combines TRBV11-1 with TRBJ2-1; TRBD1 might be the D (5 bases). The DNA of the CDR3 is TGTGCCAGCAGCTCCTACAAGGGGTCCTACAATGAGCAGTTCTTC. Translating gives CASSSYKGSYNEQFF.